This T cell receptor (beta chain) was recorded in a study of cytomegalovirus exposure and HLA in healthy donors. Study observations and caveats: Cytomegalovirus-associated status was assigned to roughly 160 TCR beta chains.

CDR3 length equals 15 residues. Germline-derived CDR1 and CDR2 are SEHNR and FQNEAQ (reference sequence). Trimming pared 3 bases from V and 2 bases from J, leaving 14 bases between. Concerning this clone: No antigen is known for it.

Primers: 60 Vbeta forward and 13 Jbeta reverse. Here immunoSEQ multiplex PCR was the method, and the copy in TCRdb shows in-frame clones only, minus some. The table lists about 47,000 clones, with 17% in the top ten. The J gene is TRBJ2-7, the V gene TRBV7-9; TRBD2 is a possible D gene (5 bases). The specimen was PBMCs. The source of this sequence is a male donor in good health and CMV-seronegative. CDR3 protein: CASSFYRSGTYEQYF. CDR3 nucleotide sequence: TGTGCCAGCAGCTTTTACCGATCGGGGACCTACGAGCAGTACTTC.